Listed below are T cell receptor beta chains from one sample, sequenced in a study of beta chain features in type 1 diabetes. Assay: immunoSEQ multiplex PCR; the TCRdb copy retains only in-frame clones and omits some. The sample gives 550,000 to 850,000 clones, under 15% of which show up once; around 0.022% is in the top ten. The sequencing sample was made of naive CD4+ T cells from blood. These receptors all stem from a man between 18 and 35 years old with type 1 diabetes. Each CDR3 is given with its conserved first and last residue. The order of the fields is D gene, clone size, V gene, J gene, CDR3 protein, CDR3 DNA. A D gene is named only where the DNA matches it firmly. Clone size is given for some rows only: seen once, a few or many times, or a class if the clone is expanded.

D gene: TRBD1; clone size: few; V gene: TRBV2; J gene: TRBJ1-4; CDR3 protein: CASRPDRARDEKLFF; CDR3 DNA: TGTGCCAGCAGACCGGACAGGGCGAGGGATGAAAAACTGTTTTTT
D gene: .; clone size: .; V gene: TRBV2; J gene: TRBJ1-1; CDR3 protein: CATRPQDTEAFF; CDR3 DNA: TGTGCCACACGACCTCAGGACACTGAAGCTTTCTTT
D gene: .; clone size: many; V gene: TRBV7-9; J gene: TRBJ2-1; CDR3 protein: CASSLTGNSNNEQFF; CDR3 DNA: TGTGCCAGCAGCTTAACAGGCAACTCAAACAATGAGCAGTTCTTC
D gene: TRBD2; clone size: few; V gene: TRBV7-2; J gene: TRBJ2-1; CDR3 protein: CASSLYRGVYNEQFF; CDR3 DNA: TGTGCCAGCAGCTTATACCGGGGGGTCTACAATGAGCAGTTCTTC
D gene: .; clone size: few; V gene: TRBV27; J gene: TRBJ1-5; CDR3 protein: CASSPEGQPQHF; CDR3 DNA: TGTGCCAGCAGCCCGGAAGGTCAGCCCCAGCATTTT
D gene: .; clone size: .; V gene: TRBV25-1; J gene: TRBJ1-2; CDR3 protein: CASSQTRDGSNYGYTF; CDR3 DNA: TGTGCCAGCAGCCAAACTCGGGACGGGTCTAACTATGGCTACACCTTC
D gene: TRBD2; clone size: .; V gene: TRBV7-9; J gene: TRBJ2-1; CDR3 protein: CASSLAAGAHNEQFF; CDR3 DNA: TGTGCCAGCAGCTTAGCAGCGGGGGCCCACAATGAGCAGTTCTTC
D gene: .; clone size: once; V gene: TRBV15; J gene: TRBJ2-2; CDR3 protein: CATSRDLGARTGELFF; CDR3 DNA: TGTGCCACCAGCAGAGATTTGGGGGCGAGGACCGGGGAGCTGTTTTTT
D gene: .; clone size: few; V gene: TRBV7-8; J gene: TRBJ2-5; CDR3 protein: CASLSRRSGVQETQYF; CDR3 DNA: TGTGCCAGCCTTTCGAGGAGGAGCGGAGTCCAAGAGACCCAGTACTTC
D gene: .; clone size: few; V gene: TRBV9; J gene: TRBJ2-3; CDR3 protein: CASSVEPRMSTDTQYF; CDR3 DNA: TGTGCCAGCAGCGTAGAGCCGAGGATGAGCACAGATACGCAGTATTTT
D gene: TRBD2; clone size: few; V gene: TRBV7-3; J gene: TRBJ2-5; CDR3 protein: CASSREGSKETQYF; CDR3 DNA: TGTGCCAGCAGCAGGGAGGGAAGTAAAGAGACCCAGTACTTC
D gene: TRBD1; clone size: few; V gene: TRBV25-1; J gene: TRBJ1-2; CDR3 protein: CASSARDRGNYGYTF; CDR3 DNA: TGTGCCAGCAGTGCACGGGACAGGGGGAACTATGGCTACACCTTC
D gene: TRBD2; clone size: .; V gene: TRBV10-3; J gene: TRBJ2-1; CDR3 protein: CAIRELAGGRDEQFF; CDR3 DNA: TGTGCCATCAGAGAATTAGCGGGGGGTCGGGATGAGCAGTTCTTC
D gene: TRBD1; clone size: few; V gene: TRBV28; J gene: TRBJ1-2; CDR3 protein: CASSLTGAAYGYTF; CDR3 DNA: TGTGCCAGCAGTTTGACAGGGGCGGCCTATGGCTACACCTTC
D gene: TRBD2; clone size: .; V gene: TRBV4-2; J gene: TRBJ2-7; CDR3 protein: CASSQDQLAGVGVAYEQYF; CDR3 DNA: TGTGCCAGCAGCCAAGATCAACTAGCGGGGGTAGGCGTAGCCTACGAGCAGTACTTC
D gene: .; clone size: .; V gene: TRBV10-3; J gene: TRBJ2-6; CDR3 protein: CAISRLSGANVLTF; CDR3 DNA: TGTGCCATCAGTCGCCTCTCTGGGGCCAACGTCCTGACTTTC
D gene: TRBD1; clone size: .; V gene: TRBV2; J gene: TRBJ1-1; CDR3 protein: CASRTTGGTEAFF; CDR3 DNA: TGTGCCAGCAGGACCACAGGGGGCACTGAAGCTTTCTTT